What follows are 3 T cell receptor beta chains derived from one specimen sequenced in a study of Ad26.COV2.S vaccination and SARS-CoV-2 variants. Assay used: immunoSEQ multiplex PCR; TCRdb lists only in-frame clones, some missing. The sample records approximately 300,000 clones, about 86% being singletons. Treatment defined: over 15 received Ad26.COV2.S at low or high dose, single or two shots; roughly 5 received placebo; per-sample allocation not given. Repertoires come from day 63 after the first vaccine or placebo injection. The sequenced sample was peripheral blood, obtained in a trial of Ad26.COV2.S vaccine versus placebo. These receptors were taken from a person aged 18-60 years who received the Ad26.COV2.S COVID-19 vaccine or a placebo.

The chain couples TRBV7-2 to TRBJ1-2; no clear D gene. The CDR3 is 14 amino acids. Per germline, CDR1 SGHTA and CDR2 FQGNSA. Trimming left V 1 base short and J 8 bases short, with 14 bases between. CDR3 sequence reads: CASSLDGIPSGYTF. CDR3 DNA: TGTGCCAGCAGCTTAGACGGCATCCCCAGCGGCTACACCTTC.

The J gene is TRBJ2-7, the V gene TRBV6-5; weak D call: TRBD1 (5 bases). The CDR3 consists of 12 residues. Germline loops: CDR1 MNHEY, CDR2 SVGAGI. V was pared by 5 bases and J by 1 base, with 6 bases between. The CDR3 DNA is TGTGCCAGCAGTCCAGGGTCCTACGAGCAGTACTTC. It specifies CASSPGSYEQYF.

The chain has TRBV10-3 and TRBJ1-1, with TRBD1 matching over 9 bases. The CDR3 is 16 residues long. Trimming removed 0 bases from V and 7 bases from J; junction bases left unmatched: 9. CDR1 ENHRY and CDR2 SYGVKD come from the germline V gene. The CDR3 DNA is TGTGCCATCAGTGAGTCGGCGAATCCGGGACAGGGTGAAGCTTTCTTT. The encoded protein is CAISESANPGQGEAFF.